The source of this T cell receptor (beta chain) is a study of regulatory T cells in long-lasting Graves disease. Findings and caveats of the study: TRBV28 was favored in persistent disease, as were TRBJ1-2 and TRBJ2-5. TCR diversity was lower in persistent Graves' patients than in newly diagnosed ones.

This clonotype was counted between two and nine times. What it recognizes is unknown. To make TCR beta libraries, researchers used iRepertoire HTBI primers and Arm-PCR of CDR3 regions. A single record per CDR3 protein comes from TCRdb applying MiXCR to the multiplex PCR reads. The sample lists around 400,000 distinct CDR3 sequences, over 14% occurring once. Time point meaning: newly diagnosed GD, antithyroid drugs for less than 3 months. The TCR library was prepared using RNA isolated from PBMCs. Each patient gave approximately 8.8 milliliters of EDTA-anticoagulated peripheral blood. Trimming cost V 1 base and J 3 bases, with 12 bases left between them. The CDR3 is 15 amino acids. The germline V gene encodes CDR1 LGHDT and CDR2 YNNKEL (reference sequence). Separately, the same data were catalogued under a study of T cells in Graves' hyperthyroidism and ophthalmopathy. That work states: Most thyroid clonotypes expanded above 0.001 appeared in blood too.

The sequence was collected from a woman in her forties with Graves disease. This sample comprised peripheral blood mononuclear cells (PBMCs), obtained at new diagnosis, from a patient treated with antithyroid drugs. The chain couples TRBV3-1 to TRBJ1-2; D uncertain. CDR3 amino acids: CASSQAKKIDYGYTF. The CDR3 DNA reads as TGTGCCAGCAGCCAAGCCAAGAAAATCGACTATGGCTACACCTTC.